This TCR beta chain emerged from a study of blood T cell repertoires in COVID-19. Study-wide context: Sites across the United States, Italy and Spain contributed samples from acute and convalescent COVID-19.

The assay was immunoSEQ multiplex PCR, and TCRdb's table has in-frame clones only and misses some. The top ten clones hold less than 3.5% of a sample with about 300,000 clones, about nine tenths of them seen once. Germline assignment: CDR1 GTSNPN and CDR2 SVGIG (reference sequence). CDR3 size: 11 residues. V lost 3 bases, J lost 8 bases, and 0 bases stayed unmatched. Cohorts were assigned according to the clinical history that participants reported. Each exposed participant met a COVID-19 case in the 2 weeks preceding study entry. The material sequenced was PBMCs or T cells enriched from blood (not recorded which). The V and J genes are TRBV30 and TRBJ2-1; 8 bases align to TRBD1. This TCR was sampled from a woman between 50 and 59 years old who had been exposed to COVID-19. DNA of the CDR3: TGTGCCTGGAGGACAGGGGATGAGCAGTTCTTC. Amino acids: CAWRTGDEQFF.